This TCR beta chain is from a study of identical twins. Findings and caveats of the study: For cord blood, abundant beta clonotypes had fewer insertions, unlike memory repertoires, which showed none.

This clonotype was detected ten times or more. Its matching antigen is unknown. TCRdb re-analysed the 5' RACE reads in MiXCR, keeping a single row per CDR3 protein. In the table there are about 720,000 distinct CDR3 sequences, about 9.4% of which are singletons. V lost 1 base, J lost 4 bases, and 9 bases lay in between. The CDR3 has 14 residues. Per the germline V gene, CDR1 is SEHNR and CDR2 is FQNEAQ (reference sequence). The donors were all healthy and Caucasian. These data were likewise used in another study, on yellow fever vaccine responses in identical twins.

The TCR sequence derives from a woman aged 18-30 years in good health. The rearrangement joins TRBV7-9 to TRBJ2-3; D possibly matches TRBD1 or TRBD2 (5 bases each). Specimen: PBMCs. CDR3 coding DNA: TGTGCCAGCAGCTTAGGGGACGCGGCAGATACGCAGTATTTT. It yields the protein CASSLGDAADTQYF.